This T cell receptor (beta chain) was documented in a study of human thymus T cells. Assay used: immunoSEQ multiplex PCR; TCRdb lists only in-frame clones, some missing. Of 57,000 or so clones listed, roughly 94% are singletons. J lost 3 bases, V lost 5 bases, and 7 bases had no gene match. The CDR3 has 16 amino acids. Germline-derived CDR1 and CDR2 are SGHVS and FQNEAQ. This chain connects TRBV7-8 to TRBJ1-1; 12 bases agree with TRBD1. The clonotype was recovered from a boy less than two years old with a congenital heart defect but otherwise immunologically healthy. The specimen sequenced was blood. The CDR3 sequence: CASSRRDRGRDTEAFF. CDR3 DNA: TGTGCCAGCAGCCGCCGGGACAGGGGGCGGGACACTGAAGCTTTCTTT. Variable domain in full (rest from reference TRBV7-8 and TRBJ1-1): GAGVSQSPRYKVAKRGQDVALRCDPISGHVSLFWYQQALGQGPEFLTYFQNEAQLDKSGLPSDRFFAERPEGSVSTLKIQRTQQEDSAVYLCASSRRDRGRDTEAFFGQGTRLTVV.